This TCR beta chain came from a study of blood T cell repertoires in COVID-19. Study background: The study drew acute and convalescent COVID-19 samples from the United States, Italy and Spain.

Germline trimming cut 5 bases from V and 6 bases from J; bases unmatched to any gene: 3. CDR3 length: 13 residues. Germline assignment: CDR1 MNHEY and CDR2 SMNVEV (reference sequence). Authors' processing steps: For nucleated cells, counts were estimated from reference gene primer amplification. Sequenced by immunoSEQ multiplex PCR; TCRdb stores in-frame clones only, minus some. V, J and clone size reflect that table, while D and trimming were determined from the DNA. The table has 200,000 to 250,000 clones, around nine tenths seen once; the top ten hold over 9.5%. The sequencing input was peripheral blood. This clonotype was obtained from a woman between 18 and 29 years old who had recovered from COVID-19. The genes are TRBV27 and TRBJ2-2; 7 bases match TRBD1. DNA for the CDR3: TGTGCCAGCAGTCCAACAGGGGCCGGGGAGCTGTTTTTT. Protein: CASSPTGAGELFF.